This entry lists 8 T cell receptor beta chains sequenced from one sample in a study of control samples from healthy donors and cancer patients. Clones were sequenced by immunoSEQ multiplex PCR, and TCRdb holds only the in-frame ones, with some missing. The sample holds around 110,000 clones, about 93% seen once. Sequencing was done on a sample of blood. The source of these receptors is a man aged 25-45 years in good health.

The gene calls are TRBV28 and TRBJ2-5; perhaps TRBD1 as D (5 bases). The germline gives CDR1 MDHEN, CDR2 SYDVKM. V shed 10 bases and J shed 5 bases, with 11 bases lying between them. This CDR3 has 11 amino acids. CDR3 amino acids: CATQGWETQYF. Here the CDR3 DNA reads TGTGCCACCCAGGGTTGGGAGACCCAGTACTTC.

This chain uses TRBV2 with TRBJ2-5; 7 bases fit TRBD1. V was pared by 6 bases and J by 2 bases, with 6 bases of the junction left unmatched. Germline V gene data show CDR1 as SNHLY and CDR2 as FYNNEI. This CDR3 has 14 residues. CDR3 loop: CASRASGQQETQYF. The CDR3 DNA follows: TGTGCCAGCAGAGCATCGGGACAGCAAGAGACCCAGTACTTC. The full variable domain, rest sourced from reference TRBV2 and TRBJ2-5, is EPEVTQTPSHQVTQMGQEVILRCVPISNHLYFYWYRQILGQKVEFLVSFYNNEISEKSEIFDDQFSVERPDGSNFTLKIRSTKLEDSAMYFCASRASGQQETQYFGPGTRLLVL.

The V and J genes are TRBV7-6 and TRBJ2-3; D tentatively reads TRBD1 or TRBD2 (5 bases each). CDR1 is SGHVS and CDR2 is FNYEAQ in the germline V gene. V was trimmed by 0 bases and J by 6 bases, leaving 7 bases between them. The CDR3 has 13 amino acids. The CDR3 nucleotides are TGTGCCAGCAGCTTAGCGGGGGACGATACGCAGTATTTT. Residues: CASSLAGDDTQYF.

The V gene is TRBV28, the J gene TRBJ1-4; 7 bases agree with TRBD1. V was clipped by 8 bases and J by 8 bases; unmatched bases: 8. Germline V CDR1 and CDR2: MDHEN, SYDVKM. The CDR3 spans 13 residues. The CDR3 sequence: CASRPQGLEKLFF. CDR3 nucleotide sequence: TGTGCCAGCCGCCCACAGGGGTTGGAAAAACTGTTTTTT.

The CDR3 nucleotides are TGTGCCAGCAGCCAGGGGGTGAGCAATCAGCCCCAGCATTTT. Its protein is CASSQGVSNQPQHF. This chain links TRBV4-2 with TRBJ1-5; TRBD1 might be the D (5 bases). The germline V gene encodes CDR1 LGHNA and CDR2 YNFKEQ. The CDR3 totals 14 residues. Trimming cost V 3 bases and J 1 base, with 7 bases left between them.

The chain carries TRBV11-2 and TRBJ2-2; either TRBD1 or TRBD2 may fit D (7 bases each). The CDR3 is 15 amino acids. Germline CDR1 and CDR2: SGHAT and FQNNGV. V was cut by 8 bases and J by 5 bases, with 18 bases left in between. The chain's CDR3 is CASHWGQGGTGELFF. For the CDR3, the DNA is TGTGCCAGCCACTGGGGGCAGGGGGGGACCGGGGAGCTGTTTTTT. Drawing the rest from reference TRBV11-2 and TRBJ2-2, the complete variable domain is EAGVAQSPRYKIIEKRQSVAFWCNPISGHATLYWYQQILGQGPKLLIQFQNNGVVDDSQLPKDRFSAERLKGVDSTLKIQPAKLEDSAVYLCASHWGQGGTGELFFGEGSRLTVL.

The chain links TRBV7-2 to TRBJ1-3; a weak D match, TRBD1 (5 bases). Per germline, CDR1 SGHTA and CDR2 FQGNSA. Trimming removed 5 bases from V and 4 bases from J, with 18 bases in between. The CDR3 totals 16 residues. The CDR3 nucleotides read TGTGCCAGCAGCCCCGCCGGACCGGGACCGGGAAACACCATATATTTT. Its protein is CASSPAGPGPGNTIYF.

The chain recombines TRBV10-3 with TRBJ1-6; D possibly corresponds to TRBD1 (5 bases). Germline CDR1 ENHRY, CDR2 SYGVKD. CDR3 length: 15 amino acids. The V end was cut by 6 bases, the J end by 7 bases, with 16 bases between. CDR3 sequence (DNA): TGTGCCATCAGAGCCAACGGGGAGGGGAATTCACCCCTCCACTTT. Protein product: CAIRANGEGNSPLHF.